What follows are 18 T cell receptor beta chains derived from one specimen sequenced in a study of shared clonotypes between healthy human individuals (dated by TCRdb to 2019 to 2021). The receptor library was made with the immunoSEQ multiplex PCR assay. Sourced from immuneACCESS, this table was stored by TCRdb with only in-frame sequences that have V and J called. A share of the clones is absent; for the studies checked, an unresolved V gene accounts for under half, and the remainder has no known explanation. For this sample there are about 2 million clones; over 85% appear just once. 0.13% of the sample lies in the top ten. The specimen was naive CD4+ T cells sorted from blood. Reading the label with the study, this specimen's cell subset or site is: CD45RA+ positively selected. The receptors originated from a man in his late teens or twenties in good health.

The gene calls are TRBV7-9 and TRBJ1-3; D is ambiguous. Germline values: CDR1 SEHNR, CDR2 FQNEAQ (reference sequence). Deletions cut 3 bases from V and 4 bases from J, with 13 bases between. The CDR3 length is 15 residues. Here the CDR3 DNA reads TGTGCCAGCAGCTTGGGCGATACTAGGGGAAACACCATATATTTT. Translating it yields CASSLGDTRGNTIYF.

CDR3 loop: CASSGQLATNEKLFF. The CDR3 nucleotides are TGTGCCAGCAGTGGACAGCTTGCAACTAATGAAAAACTGTTTTTT. The chain couples TRBV2 to TRBJ1-4, with a weak D call TRBD1 (5 bases). V lost 4 bases, J lost 0 bases, and 9 bases lay in between. This CDR3 has 15 amino acids. Germline CDR1 SNHLY, CDR2 FYNNEI.

The rearrangement links TRBV19 to TRBJ2-7; D uncertain. The CDR3 is made up of 13 amino acids. In germline, CDR1 is LNHDA, CDR2 SQIVND (reference sequence). Trimming stripped 5 bases from V and 2 bases from J, with 10 bases between. CDR3 amino acids: CASSLQTTYEQYF. The DNA of the CDR3 is TGTGCCAGTAGTCTACAAACGACCTACGAGCAGTACTTC.

Of note for this clone: The identical CDR3 is also encoded by other nucleotide sequences in the sample. The chain links TRBV18 to TRBJ2-2; D tentatively reads TRBD1 or TRBD2 (6 bases each). The CDR3 sequence is 16 residues long. The germline CDR1 and CDR2 sequences are KGHSH and LQKENI. The V end was cut by 0 bases, the J end by 0 bases, with 8 bases between. The CDR3 nucleotides read TGTGCCAGCTCACCACCTGGGGGGCCGAACACCGGGGAGCTGTTTTTT. Translation: CASSPPGGPNTGELFF.

The chain employs TRBV4-1 and TRBJ1-1; a possible D gene is TRBD1 (6 bases). V was pared by 4 bases and J by 4 bases, with 16 bases between. The CDR3 runs 15 residues. The germline V gene encodes CDR1 MGHRA and CDR2 YSYEKL. CDR3 DNA: TGCGCCAGCAGCCTAGAGGGGGTATCGGCCACTGAAGCTTTCTTT. Translated: CASSLEGVSATEAFF.

This chain connects TRBV19 to TRBJ2-7, with D perhaps matching TRBD2 (6 bases). Deletions cut 7 bases from V and 7 bases from J, with 8 bases between. The CDR3 is 10 amino acids. In germline, CDR1 is LNHDA, CDR2 SQIVND (reference sequence). CDR3 residues: CASKGREQYF. The CDR3 bases are TGTGCCAGTAAGGGGAGGGAGCAGTACTTC.

The chain carries TRBV6-1 and TRBJ1-5, with D uncertain. Trimming left V 10 bases short and J 4 bases short, with 11 bases between. The CDR3 runs 12 residues. CDR1 is MNHNS, CDR2 SASEGT, per germline. The DNA of the CDR3 is TGTGCCACCGTCCGGTCGAATCAGCCCCAGCATTTT. This codes for CATVRSNQPQHF.

The genes are TRBV5-1 and TRBJ2-6; 8 bases fit TRBD1. V was clipped by 6 bases and J by 0 bases; unmatched bases: 8. Germline V gene lookup returns CDR1 SGHRS and CDR2 YFSETQ. This CDR3 region has 17 residues. The CDR3 DNA follows: TGCGCCAGCAAAAGGGACAGGAGATACTCTGGGGCCAACGTCCTGACTTTC. As protein: CASKRDRRYSGANVLTF.

The CDR3 nucleotides are TGTGCCAGCAGTGAACGGACTAGGGGGGATGAGCAGTTCTTC. Protein product: CASSERTRGDEQFF. This chain links TRBV6-1 with TRBJ2-1; D is possibly TRBD2 (7 bases). Germline CDR1 is MNHNS and CDR2 is SASEGT. The CDR3 is made up of 14 amino acids. V was clipped by 2 bases and J by 8 bases, with 13 bases between them.

This clone occurred once. The chain links TRBV28 to TRBJ2-7; 12 bases fit TRBD2. Unmatched junction bases numbered 9, after V lost 5 bases and J lost 4 bases. The CDR3 spans 16 residues. Looked up from germline, CDR1 is MDHEN and CDR2 is SYDVKM. CDR3: CASSVALAGGRYEQYF. DNA of the CDR3: TGTGCCAGCAGTGTTGCACTAGCGGGAGGAAGGTACGAGCAGTACTTC. Full variable domain (outside the CDR3, taken from reference TRBV28 and TRBJ2-7): DVKVTQSSRYLVKRTGEKVFLECVQDMDHENMFWYRQDPGLGLRLIYFSYDVKMKEKGDIPEGYSVSREKKERFSLILESASTNQTSMYLCASSVALAGGRYEQYFGPGTRLTVT.

The gene calls are TRBV7-9 and TRBJ1-6, with no clear D. There are 12 residues in the CDR3. Trimming removed 5 bases from V and 10 bases from J, with 9 bases in between. Germline CDR1 SEHNR, CDR2 FQNEAQ (reference sequence). CDR3 DNA sequence: TGTGCCAGCAGCAACAACAAGTCACCCCTCCACTTT. It translates to CASSNNKSPLHF.

This clone came up once. The chain recombines TRBV5-1 with TRBJ2-3; D unresolved. Deletions cut 5 bases from V and 0 bases from J, with 10 bases between. The CDR3 sequence is 14 residues long. CDR1 and CDR2 from the germline V gene are SGHRS and YFSETQ. The CDR3 DNA is TGCGCCAGCAGTAATGCCCAAAGCACAGATACGCAGTATTTT. Translation gives CASSNAQSTDTQYF.

This chain joins TRBV7-9 and TRBJ2-7; 7 bases are a match to TRBD1. Germline V gene sequence: CDR1 SEHNR, CDR2 FQNEAQ (reference sequence). Germline trimming cut 1 base from V and 5 bases from J; bases unmatched to any gene: 8. The CDR3 loop spans 15 amino acids. In DNA, the CDR3 is TGTGCCAGCAGCTTAGTAACAGGGGTACGAGACGAGCAGTACTTC. It codes for CASSLVTGVRDEQYF.

Worth noting for this clone: The identical CDR3 is also encoded by other nucleotide sequences in the sample. This rearrangement joins TRBV18 to TRBJ1-2, with D perhaps matching TRBD1 (6 bases). The CDR3 contains 13 residues. V gave up 6 bases and J gave up 2 bases, with 10 bases separating them. Germline values: CDR1 KGHSH, CDR2 LQKENI. As DNA, the CDR3 is TGTGCCAGCTCTCCCGGACAGAACTATGGCTACACCTTC. Amino acids: CASSPGQNYGYTF.

V usage is TRBV2 and J usage is TRBJ1-1, with TRBD1 as a possible D gene (6 bases). This CDR3 is 15 amino acids long. Between the trimmed V and J ends, which lost 4 bases and 2 bases, there was a span of 14 bases. Per germline, CDR1 SNHLY and CDR2 FYNNEI. In DNA, the CDR3 is TGTGCCAGCAGTGCCCCGGGGGCAGTTAACACTGAAGCTTTCTTT. Translation: CASSAPGAVNTEAFF.

The CDR3 region is CASSFQDRSTYEQYF. For the CDR3, the DNA is TGTGCCAGCAGTTTCCAGGACAGGTCGACCTACGAGCAGTACTTC. The chain links TRBV28 to TRBJ2-7; 7 bases match TRBD1. Germline CDR1 and CDR2: MDHEN and SYDVKM. Trimming cost V 3 bases and J 2 bases; bases outside gene matches: 7. There are 15 residues in the CDR3. The full variable domain, its missing parts supplied by reference TRBV28 and TRBJ2-7, is DVKVTQSSRYLVKRTGEKVFLECVQDMDHENMFWYRQDPGLGLRLIYFSYDVKMKEKGDIPEGYSVSREKKERFSLILESASTNQTSMYLCASSFQDRSTYEQYFGPGTRLTVT.

This chain connects TRBV28 to TRBJ2-3; 7 positions agree with TRBD2. The trim removed 8 bases at V and 3 bases at J, leaving 2 bases unmatched. Germline V lookup: CDR1 MDHEN, CDR2 SYDVKM. The CDR3 length is 12 residues. CDR3 nucleotide sequence: TGTGCCAGCGCTAGCGGAACAGATACGCAGTATTTT. Amino acid sequence: CASASGTDTQYF.

V usage is TRBV30 and J usage is TRBJ1-5; D call uncertain. V gave up 1 base and J gave up 4 bases, with 11 bases separating them. The CDR3 contains 14 residues. Germline V gives CDR1 GTSNPN, CDR2 SVGIG (reference sequence). CDR3 coding DNA: TGTGCCTGGAGTGAGGGTCTCGCTAATCAGCCCCAGCATTTT. It encodes CAWSEGLANQPQHF.